What follows describes a single T cell receptor beta chain. As yet, its antigen is unknown. TCRdb called the 5' RACE reads again in MiXCR, with one record for every CDR3 protein. The sample has more than 250,000 distinct CDR3 sequences, roughly a sixth seen once; the top ten hold more than 20%. The sample is drawn from a study of T-cell memory formation after mild COVID-19. Study-wide findings and caveats: Among clones peaking at day 37 in the second wave, SARS-CoV-2 specificity remained unconfirmed.

Germline V gene data show CDR1 as SGHTA and CDR2 as FQGNSA. This CDR3 is 14 amino acids long. V was trimmed by 5 bases and J by 4 bases, leaving 13 bases between them. The specimen sequenced was PBMCs or a T cell subset sorted from them (not recorded which). This clonotype was obtained from a man aged 18 to 29 who had mild COVID-19 (a few samples of this study predate the infection). Cell type and time point are not known. The V call is TRBV7-2, the J call TRBJ2-3; tentative D call: TRBD2 (6 bases). The CDR3 DNA reads as TGTGCCAGCAGCGGCGGGGCCCGGCCAGATACGCAGTATTTT. It is translated as CASSGGARPDTQYF. Looking up the rest from reference TRBV7-2 and TRBJ2-3 gives the full variable domain: GAGVSQSPSNKVTEKGKDVELRCDPISGHTALYWYRQSLGQGLEFLIYFQGNSAPDKSGLPSDRFSAERTGGSVSTLTIQRTQQEDSAVYLCASSGGARPDTQYFGPGTRLTVL.